A single sample gave rise to the 31 T cell receptor beta chains below, sequenced in a study of blood T cell repertoires in COVID-19. Method: immunoSEQ multiplex PCR; TCRdb's copy keeps in-frame clones and lacks some. In the table there are more than 350,000 clones, over 75% of which are singletons. Sequenced material: PBMCs or T cells enriched from blood (not recorded which). The receptors originated from a man between 18 and 35 years old who had recovered from COVID-19.

The chain recombines TRBV7-9 with TRBJ2-5, with 8 bases fitting TRBD1. The CDR3 length is 15 residues. Per germline, CDR1 SEHNR and CDR2 FQNEAQ (reference sequence). Losses at the gene ends were 5 bases for V and 5 bases for J; bases not matched to a gene: 10. CDR3 loop: CASSPPGRGLETQYF. The DNA of the CDR3 is TGTGCCAGCAGCCCCCCAGGCAGGGGGCTTGAGACCCAGTACTTC.

The J gene is TRBJ1-6, the V gene TRBV19; 7 nucleotides line up with TRBD1. Germline CDR1 reads LNHDA; CDR2 reads SQIVND (reference sequence). There are 12 residues in the CDR3. CDR3 amino acids: CPSTGWFIPLHF. CDR3 DNA sequence: TGTCCCTCGACAGGGTGGTTCATACCCCTCCACTTT.

CDR3 nucleotides: TGTGCCATCAGTGAGGCTGTAGTAGCGGCCTACGAGCAGTACTTC. Its protein product is CAISEAVVAAYEQYF. The J gene is TRBJ2-7, the V gene TRBV10-3; perhaps TRBD2 as D (6 bases). CDR1 and CDR2 (germline): ENHRY, SYGVKD. The length of the CDR3 is 15 residues. V lost 2 bases and J lost 2, with 13 bases in between.

The chain joins TRBV13 to TRBJ2-3; TRBD2 matches at 7 bases. This CDR3 is 17 amino acids long. Germline CDR1 is PRHDT and CDR2 is FYEKMQ (reference sequence). The V gene end was trimmed by 0 bases and the J gene end by 0 bases; junction bases not matched to a gene: 6. The CDR3 reads CASSLGTGLPSTDTQYF. CDR3 in DNA: TGTGCCAGCAGCTTAGGCACGGGACTACCTAGCACAGATACGCAGTATTTT. Filled out from reference TRBV13 and TRBJ2-3, the complete variable domain reads AAGVIQSPRHLIKEKRETATLKCYPIPRHDTVYWYQQGPGQDPQFLISFYEKMQSDKGSIPDRFSAQQFSDYHSELNMSSLELGDSALYFCASSLGTGLPSTDTQYFGPGTRLTVL.

The chain couples TRBV12-3 or TRBV12-4 to TRBJ2-1; no definite D call. V shed 6 bases and J shed 8 bases, with 8 bases lying between them. CDR3 size: 11 residues. In nucleotides, the CDR3 is TGTGCCAGCAGGTCTTTCGATGAGCAGTTCTTC. This translates into CASRSFDEQFF.

The V gene is TRBV18, the J gene TRBJ2-3, with D perhaps TRBD1 (6 bases). Germline V gene sequence: CDR1 KGHSH, CDR2 LQKENI. The CDR3 spans 16 residues. Deletions cut 0 bases from V and 1 base from J, with 11 bases between. CDR3 sequence (DNA): TGTGCCAGCTCACCACCGGGGGCTTCAGGCACAGATACGCAGTATTTT. This sequence encodes CASSPPGASGTDTQYF.

This clone was observed once. This chain uses TRBV28 with TRBJ2-1; the D gene is possibly TRBD2 (5 bases). The germline gives CDR1 MDHEN, CDR2 SYDVKM. V lost 6 bases and J lost 1, with 13 bases in between. CDR3 length: 15 amino acids. For the CDR3, the DNA is TGTGCCAGCAGACATTCGGGGAAGTCCTACAATGAGCAGTTCTTC. Translation gives CASRHSGKSYNEQFF. The full variable domain, its missing parts supplied by reference TRBV28 and TRBJ2-1, is DVKVTQSSRYLVKRTGEKVFLECVQDMDHENMFWYRQDPGLGLRLIYFSYDVKMKEKGDIPEGYSVSREKKERFSLILESASTNQTSMYLCASRHSGKSYNEQFFGPGTRLTVL.

The chain uses TRBV25-1 and TRBJ1-2, with 8 bases lining up with TRBD1. The CDR3 runs 15 residues. The J segment lost 5 bases and the V segment lost 3 bases, leaving 8 bases of the junction unmatched. Germline V gives CDR1 MGHDK, CDR2 SYGVNS. As DNA, the CDR3 is TGTGCCAGCAGTGATCGGCACAGGGGGGGTTATGGCTACACCTTC. Its protein is CASSDRHRGGYGYTF.

CDR3 sequence (DNA): TGTGCCAGCAGCTTAGAGGCGGGGCTCTACGAGCAGTACTTC. This gives the protein CASSLEAGLYEQYF. V usage is TRBV7-2 and J usage is TRBJ2-7, with D possibly being TRBD2 (6 bases). The CDR3 runs to 14 residues. Trimming stripped 1 base from V and 3 bases from J, with 10 bases between. Germline CDR1 SGHTA, CDR2 FQGNSA.

The chain uses TRBV3-1 (or the pseudogene TRBV3-2) and TRBJ1-2, with D possibly TRBD1 on 5 matching bases. Germline V lookup: CDR1 LGHDT, CDR2 YNNKEL (reference sequence). V was clipped by 5 bases and J by 7 bases, with 17 bases between them. This CDR3 spans 14 amino acids. CDR3 loop: CASSILGGVGGYTF. The CDR3 bases are TGTGCCAGCAGCATCCTCGGGGGGGTAGGTGGCTACACCTTC.

The V gene is TRBV11-2, the J gene TRBJ2-3; no definite D call. V lost 1 base and J 6 bases, leaving 8 bases between the germline ends. The germline V gene has CDR1 SGHAT and CDR2 FQNNGV. CDR3 length: 13 amino acids. CDR3 nucleotide sequence: TGTGCCAGCAGCTTAGCAGTGTATGATACGCAGTATTTT. Amino acids: CASSLAVYDTQYF.

The V gene is TRBV11-2, the J gene TRBJ2-3; 8 bases map to TRBD2. From germline, CDR1 is SGHAT and CDR2 FQNNGV. The junction had 11 bases not matched to a gene; V was cut back by 6 bases and J by 0 bases. This CDR3 region has 17 residues. The CDR3, as DNA: TGTGCCAGCAGGCAACAGGGTAGCGGGGTTAGCACAGATACGCAGTATTTT. It codes for CASRQQGSGVSTDTQYF.

The chain joins TRBV29-1 to TRBJ2-7; 9 bases map to TRBD2. The CDR3 spans 12 residues. Germline V gene lookup returns CDR1 SQVTM and CDR2 ANQGSEA. J lost 5 bases, V lost 6 bases, and 5 bases had no gene match. In DNA, the CDR3 is TGCAGCGTCAGCGGGAGGCTCAACGAGCAGTACTTC. Its translation is CSVSGRLNEQYF.

The rearrangement uses TRBV19 and TRBJ1-6, with 8 bases identical to TRBD1. V gave up 10 bases and J gave up 0 bases; unmatched junction bases: 11. The CDR3 runs 17 residues. Germline CDR1 reads LNHDA; CDR2 reads SQIVND (reference sequence). CDR3: CATQKRTGSSYNSPLHF. DNA of the CDR3: TGTGCCACCCAGAAAAGGACAGGGAGCTCCTATAATTCACCCCTCCACTTT.

This clone was seen ten or more times. Different DNA sequences within this sample yield the same CDR3. The chain has TRBV12-3 or TRBV12-4 and TRBJ1-2; 8 bases agree with TRBD1. Unmatched junction bases numbered 3, after V lost 5 bases and J lost 4 bases. The CDR3 has 13 residues. The CDR3: CASSPGTGYGYTF. The DNA of the CDR3 is TGTGCCAGCAGTCCAGGGACAGGCTATGGCTACACCTTC.

This sequence joins TRBV9 and TRBJ2-3; a weak D match, TRBD2 (5 bases). V was trimmed by 3 bases and J by 2 bases, leaving 16 bases between them. The germline gives CDR1 SGDLS, CDR2 YYNGEE. The CDR3 contains 16 residues. CDR3: CASSAPPAAYTDTQYF. The CDR3 coding sequence is TGTGCCAGCAGCGCCCCCCCAGCGGCCTACACAGATACGCAGTATTTT.

This chain joins TRBV9 and TRBJ2-1, with D perhaps matching TRBD1 (6 bases). V was clipped by 2 bases and J by 4 bases, with 13 bases between them. Germline V gives CDR1 SGDLS, CDR2 YYNGEE. The CDR3 covers 15 residues. Here the CDR3 DNA reads TGTGCCAGCAGCGTTGATGCAGGGGCATACAATGAGCAGTTCTTC. Translation gives CASSVDAGAYNEQFF.

This clone was seen more than once but under ten times. The chain is built from TRBV7-8 and TRBJ2-3; TRBD2 aligns across 8 bases. Looked up from germline, CDR1 is SGHVS and CDR2 is FQNEAQ. After removal of 0 bases from V and 3 bases from J, the junction contained 8 bases not matched to a gene. The CDR3 is 17 residues long. The CDR3 region is CASSLARGGLQTDTQYF. CDR3 bases: TGTGCCAGCAGCTTAGCTCGGGGGGGCCTTCAAACAGATACGCAGTATTTT.

The CDR3 loop is CASTLFPGQGYSPLHF. DNA for the CDR3: TGTGCCAGCACCTTATTCCCGGGACAGGGATATTCACCCCTCCACTTT. V and J are TRBV28 and TRBJ1-6; 9 positions agree with TRBD1. V was pared by 7 bases and J by 8 bases, with 12 bases of the junction left unmatched. In germline, CDR1 is MDHEN, CDR2 SYDVKM. The CDR3 extends over 16 amino acids.

J is TRBJ2-2 and V is TRBV24-1; no firm D call. V was pared by 5 bases and J by 5 bases, with 5 bases between. Germline lookup yields CDR1 KGHDR and CDR2 SFDVKD. This CDR3 comprises 12 residues. CDR3 sequence reads: CATSAETGELFF. In DNA form, the CDR3 reads TGTGCCACCAGTGCAGAAACCGGGGAGCTGTTTTTT.

CDR3 sequence (DNA): TGTGCCAGCTTGGACAGTGAAAAAAACATTCAGTACTTC. Residues: CASLDSEKNIQYF. The rearrangement uses TRBV28 and TRBJ2-4; TRBD1 might be the D (6 bases). This CDR3 region has 13 residues. V was trimmed by 8 bases and J by 4 bases, leaving 12 bases between them. Germline V gene sequence: CDR1 MDHEN, CDR2 SYDVKM.

The CDR3 is CASSLTYGEYNEQFF. CDR3 nucleotide sequence: TGTGCCAGCAGCTTAACGTATGGAGAATACAATGAGCAGTTCTTC. The chain carries TRBV7-3 and TRBJ2-1; D remains unclear. This CDR3 is built from 15 residues. The V end was cut by 0 bases, the J end by 4 bases, with 10 bases between. From germline, CDR1 is SGHTA and CDR2 FQGTGA. Based on the CDR3 plus reference TRBV7-3 and TRBJ2-1, the full variable domain is GAGVSQTPSNKVTEKGKYVELRCDPISGHTALYWYRQSLGQGPEFLIYFQGTGAADDSGLPNDRFFAVRPEGSVSTLKIQRTERGDSAVYLCASSLTYGEYNEQFFGPGTRLTVL.

Written as DNA, the CDR3 is TGTGCCAGCAGAAAACAGGGGGCAAGCAATCAGCCCCAGCATTTT. Translating gives CASRKQGASNQPQHF. The V and J genes are TRBV5-6 and TRBJ1-5; 9 bases agree with TRBD1. CDR1 is SGHDT, CDR2 YYEEEE, per germline. There are 15 residues in the CDR3. With 5 bases clipped from V and 1 base from J, the junction kept 4 bases outside the gene matches. Full variable domain (rest looked up from reference TRBV5-6 and TRBJ1-5): DAGVTQSPTHLIKTRGQQVTLRCSPKSGHDTVSWYQQALGQGPQFIFQYYEEEERQRGNFPDRFSGHQFPNYSSELNVNALLLGDSALYLCASRKQGASNQPQHFGDGTRLSIL.

This sequence joins TRBV27 and TRBJ2-2, with 7 bases matching TRBD1. J was trimmed by 4 bases and V by 10 bases; bases with no gene match: 9. CDR3 length: 14 amino acids. The germline V gene encodes CDR1 MNHEY and CDR2 SMNVEV (reference sequence). Here the CDR3 reads CATRRDSITGELFF. The CDR3, as DNA: TGTGCCACCCGCCGGGACAGTATCACCGGGGAGCTGTTTTTT.

The V and J genes are TRBV11-2 and TRBJ2-1; tentative D call: TRBD2 (5 bases). Trimming took off 0 bases at V and 6 bases at J, with 12 bases between the two ends. Germline loops: CDR1 SGHAT, CDR2 FQNNGV. This CDR3 is 15 amino acids long. Written as DNA, the CDR3 is TGTGCCAGCAGCTTAGATTGGCTGGCGGGCAATGAGCAGTTCTTC. Encoded protein: CASSLDWLAGNEQFF. The full variable domain, with the rest looked up from reference TRBV11-2 and TRBJ2-1, is EAGVAQSPRYKIIEKRQSVAFWCNPISGHATLYWYQQILGQGPKLLIQFQNNGVVDDSQLPKDRFSAERLKGVDSTLKIQPAKLEDSAVYLCASSLDWLAGNEQFFGPGTRLTVL.

J is TRBJ1-3 and V is TRBV6-1, with D possibly being TRBD1 (5 bases). CDR1 and CDR2 (germline): MNHNS, SASEGT. The CDR3 is made up of 17 amino acids. V lost 2 bases and J lost 0, with 14 bases in between. DNA of the CDR3: TGTGCCAGCAGTGAATACTGGGGGGGATCCTCTGGAAACACCATATATTTT. Protein sequence: CASSEYWGGSSGNTIYF.

The rearrangement links TRBV6-6 to TRBJ1-6; no definite D call. V was shortened by 0 bases and J by 8 bases, with 11 bases between the two germline ends. CDR1 and CDR2 from the germline V gene are MNHNY and SVGAGI (reference sequence). The CDR3 consists of 15 residues. CDR3 sequence (DNA): TGTGCCAGCAGTTACTCGCGAGTTTCTTATTCACCCCTCCACTTT. This gives the protein CASSYSRVSYSPLHF.

This chain connects TRBV28 to TRBJ1-5, with 7 bases aligning to TRBD1. The V gene's germline CDR1 is MDHEN and CDR2 SYDVKM. Losses at the gene ends were 3 bases for V and 2 bases for J; bases not matched to a gene: 4. This CDR3 contains 15 residues. CDR3 sequence reads: CASSFGGGGNQPQHF. CDR3 bases: TGTGCCAGCAGTTTCGGAGGGGGCGGCAATCAGCCCCAGCATTTT.

V and J are TRBV10-3 and TRBJ2-1; 9 bases align to TRBD2. The trim removed 6 bases at V and 15 bases at J, leaving 15 bases unmatched. This CDR3 has 14 amino acids. The germline gives CDR1 ENHRY, CDR2 SYGVKD. CDR3 in DNA: TGTGCCATCAGCCCGGGACTAGCTGCCGGTGGGCGGTTCTTC. Residues: CAISPGLAAGGRFF.

The chain employs TRBV15 and TRBJ2-7; TRBD2 is a possible D gene (5 bases). V lost 3 bases, J lost 1 base, and 22 bases lay in between. Germline lookup yields CDR1 LNHNV and CDR2 YYDKDF (reference sequence). CDR3 length: 18 residues. CDR3 loop: CATSRDSLWTSKSYEQYF. In DNA, the CDR3 is TGTGCCACCAGCAGGGATTCCCTATGGACTTCGAAGTCCTACGAGCAGTACTTC.

The chain has TRBV5-1 and TRBJ1-2; the match to TRBD1 covers 10 bases. The V gene end was trimmed by 0 bases and the J gene end by 4 bases; junction bases not matched to a gene: 3. The CDR3 runs to 15 residues. Germline CDR1 is SGHRS and CDR2 is YFSETQ. The CDR3 DNA reads TGCGCCAGCAGCTTGGGGGGACAGGGGCCCTATGGCTACACCTTC. Its protein product is CASSLGGQGPYGYTF.